The source of this T cell receptor beta chain is a study of T cell responses to AZD1222 COVID-19 vaccine. Study results and caveats: The donor group comprised mostly white British people and more females; the analysis possibly underestimated clonal diversity. Recipients of two AZD1222 doses showed rising Spike-specific TCR breadth and depth.

Method: immunoSEQ multiplex PCR; TCRdb's copy keeps in-frame clones and lacks some. The data show around 110,000 clones, 85% to 90% seen once. The CDR3 runs 13 residues. V shed 6 bases, J shed 6 bases, and the junction held 7 bases outside the gene matches. In the case of this clone: Its specificity is unknown.

This chain links TRBV12-3 or TRBV12-4 with TRBJ1-1; 7 bases agree with TRBD1. Material: peripheral blood, obtained on day 0 of AZD1222 vaccination. This sequence originates from an adult in good health. The CDR3 spells CASRSTGKSEAFF. CDR3 DNA sequence: TGTGCCAGCAGATCGACAGGGAAGTCTGAAGCTTTCTTT.